The entry below gives a single T cell receptor beta chain sequence along with its context. Its antigen is not identified. Germline values: CDR1 SQVTM, CDR2 ANQGSEA. CDR3 length equals 14 residues. The PCR contained 60 Vbeta and 13 Jbeta primers. The table came from immunoSEQ multiplex PCR; TCRdb's copy has only in-frame clones and leaves some out. The sample totals 80,000 to 100,000 clones; its top ten clones hold just under 3.5%. This sample was taken from a study of cytomegalovirus exposure and HLA in healthy donors. Overall study: Early released data comprised around 85 million unique TCRs from HLA-typed donors.

Study-level findings and limits: Apparent HLA restriction characterized most CMV-associated TCR beta chains in a later analysis. In an earlier analysis, productive rearrangement rates for most beta V segments clustered near 87% or 30%. The likely origin of a cluster of highly shared sequence variants was a sequencing artifact.

Sample: PBMCs. V and J are TRBV29-1 and TRBJ2-7; D is perhaps TRBD2 (7 bases). The sequence was obtained from a woman in her 30s in good health and CMV-seronegative. CDR3 in amino acids: CSASGQRSSYEQYF. As DNA, the CDR3 is TGCAGTGCTAGCGGACAGCGCAGCTCCTACGAGCAGTACTTC.